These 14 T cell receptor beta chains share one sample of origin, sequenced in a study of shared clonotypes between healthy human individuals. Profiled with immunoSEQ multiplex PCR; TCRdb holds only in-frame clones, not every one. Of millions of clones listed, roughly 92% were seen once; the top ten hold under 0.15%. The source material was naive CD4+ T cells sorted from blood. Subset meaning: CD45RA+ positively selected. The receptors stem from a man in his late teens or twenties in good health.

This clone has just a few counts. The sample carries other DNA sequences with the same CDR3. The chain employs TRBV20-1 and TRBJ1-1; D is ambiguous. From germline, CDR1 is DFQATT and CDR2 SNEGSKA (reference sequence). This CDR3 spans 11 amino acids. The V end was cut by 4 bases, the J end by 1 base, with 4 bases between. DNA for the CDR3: TGCAGTGCTACTCGGAACACTGAAGCTTTCTTT. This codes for CSATRNTEAFF.

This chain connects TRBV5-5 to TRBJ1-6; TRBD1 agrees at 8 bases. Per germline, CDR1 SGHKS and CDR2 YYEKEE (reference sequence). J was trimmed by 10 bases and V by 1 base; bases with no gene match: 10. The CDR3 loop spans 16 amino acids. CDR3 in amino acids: CASSLSATGVQSPLHF. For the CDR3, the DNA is TGTGCCAGCAGCTTGAGTGCGACAGGGGTTCAATCACCCCTCCACTTT.

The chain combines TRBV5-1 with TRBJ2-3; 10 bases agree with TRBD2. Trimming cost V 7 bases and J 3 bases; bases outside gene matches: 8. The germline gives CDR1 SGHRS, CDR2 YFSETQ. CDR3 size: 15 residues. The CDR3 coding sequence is TGCGCCAGCGGACACTCTAGCGGGAGTACAGATACGCAGTATTTT. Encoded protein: CASGHSSGSTDTQYF.

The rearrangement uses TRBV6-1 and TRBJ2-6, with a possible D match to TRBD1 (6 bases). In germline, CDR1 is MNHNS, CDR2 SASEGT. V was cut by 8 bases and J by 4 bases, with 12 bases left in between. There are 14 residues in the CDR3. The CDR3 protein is CASFWGPGANVLTF. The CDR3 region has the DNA TGTGCCAGCTTCTGGGGGCCCGGGGCCAACGTCCTGACTTTC.

The CDR3 DNA is TGCGCCAGCAGCTTGATGACGAGCTCCTACGAGCAGTACTTC. Translated, it gives CASSLMTSSYEQYF. The V gene is TRBV5-1, the J gene TRBJ2-7, with D hard to call. Trimming left V 1 base short and J 0 bases short, with 8 bases between. The CDR3 is made up of 14 amino acids. CDR1 is SGHRS and CDR2 is YFSETQ in the germline V gene.

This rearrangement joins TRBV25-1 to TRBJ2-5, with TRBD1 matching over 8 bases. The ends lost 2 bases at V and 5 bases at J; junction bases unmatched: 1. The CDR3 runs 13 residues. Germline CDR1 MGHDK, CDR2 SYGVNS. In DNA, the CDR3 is TGTGCCAGCAGTGAAGGGGACAGGGAGACCCAGTACTTC. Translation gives CASSEGDRETQYF. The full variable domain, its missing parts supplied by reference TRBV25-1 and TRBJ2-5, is EADIYQTPRYLVIGTGKKITLECSQTMGHDKMYWYQQDPGMELHLIHYSYGVNSTEKGDLSSESTVSRIRTEHFPLTLESARPSHTSQYLCASSEGDRETQYFGPGTRLLVL.

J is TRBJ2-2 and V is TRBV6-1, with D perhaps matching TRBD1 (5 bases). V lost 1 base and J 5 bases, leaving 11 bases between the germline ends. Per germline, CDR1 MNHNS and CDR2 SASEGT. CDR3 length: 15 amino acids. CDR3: CASSEEGLGTGELFF. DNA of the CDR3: TGTGCCAGCAGTGAAGAGGGGCTGGGGACCGGGGAGCTGTTTTTT.

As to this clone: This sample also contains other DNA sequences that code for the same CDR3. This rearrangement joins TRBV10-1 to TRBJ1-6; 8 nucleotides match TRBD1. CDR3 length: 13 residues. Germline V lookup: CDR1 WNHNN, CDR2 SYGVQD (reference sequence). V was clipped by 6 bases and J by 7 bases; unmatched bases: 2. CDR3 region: CASSDRGNSPLHF. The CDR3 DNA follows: TGCGCCAGCAGCGACAGGGGAAATTCACCCCTCCACTTT.

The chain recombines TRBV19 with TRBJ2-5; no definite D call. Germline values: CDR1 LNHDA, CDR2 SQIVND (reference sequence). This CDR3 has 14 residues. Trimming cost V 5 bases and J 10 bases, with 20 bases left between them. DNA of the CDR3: TGTGCCAGTAGTGTCGTGGATGGTGGGAAAGGCCAGTACTTC. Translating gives CASSVVDGGKGQYF.

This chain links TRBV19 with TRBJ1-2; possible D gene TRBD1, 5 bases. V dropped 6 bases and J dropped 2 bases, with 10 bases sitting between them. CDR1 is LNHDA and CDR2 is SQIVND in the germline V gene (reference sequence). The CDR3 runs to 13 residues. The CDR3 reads CASSQWGNYGYTF. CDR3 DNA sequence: TGTGCCAGTAGCCAGTGGGGCAACTATGGCTACACCTTC.

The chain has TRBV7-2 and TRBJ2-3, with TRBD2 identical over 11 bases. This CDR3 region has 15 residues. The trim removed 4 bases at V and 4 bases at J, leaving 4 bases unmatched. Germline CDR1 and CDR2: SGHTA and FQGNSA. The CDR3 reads CASSSSGRSSDTQYF. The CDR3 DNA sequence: TGTGCCAGCAGCTCTAGCGGGAGGTCATCAGATACGCAGTATTTT.

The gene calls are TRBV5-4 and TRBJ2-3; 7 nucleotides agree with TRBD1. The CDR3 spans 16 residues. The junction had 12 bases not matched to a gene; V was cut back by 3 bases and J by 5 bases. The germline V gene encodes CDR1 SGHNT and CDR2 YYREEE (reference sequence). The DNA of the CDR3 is TGTGCCAGCAGCTCAGGGGGAGCTACCCCGAGAGATACGCAGTATTTT. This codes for CASSSGGATPRDTQYF.

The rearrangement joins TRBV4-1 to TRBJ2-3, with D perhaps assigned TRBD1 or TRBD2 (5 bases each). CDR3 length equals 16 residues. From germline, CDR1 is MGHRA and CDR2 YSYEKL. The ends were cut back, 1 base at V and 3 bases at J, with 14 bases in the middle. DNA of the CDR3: TGCGCCAGCAGCCAAGTAGGGGCCGGGGAGACAGATACGCAGTATTTT. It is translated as CASSQVGAGETDTQYF.

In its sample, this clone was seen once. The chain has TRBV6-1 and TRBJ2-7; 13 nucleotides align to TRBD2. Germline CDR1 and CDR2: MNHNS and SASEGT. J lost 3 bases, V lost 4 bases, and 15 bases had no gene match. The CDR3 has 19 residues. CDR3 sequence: CASSATSGRTISYYYEQYF. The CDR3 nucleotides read TGTGCCAGCAGTGCGACTAGCGGGAGGACCATATCGTACTACTACGAGCAGTACTTC.